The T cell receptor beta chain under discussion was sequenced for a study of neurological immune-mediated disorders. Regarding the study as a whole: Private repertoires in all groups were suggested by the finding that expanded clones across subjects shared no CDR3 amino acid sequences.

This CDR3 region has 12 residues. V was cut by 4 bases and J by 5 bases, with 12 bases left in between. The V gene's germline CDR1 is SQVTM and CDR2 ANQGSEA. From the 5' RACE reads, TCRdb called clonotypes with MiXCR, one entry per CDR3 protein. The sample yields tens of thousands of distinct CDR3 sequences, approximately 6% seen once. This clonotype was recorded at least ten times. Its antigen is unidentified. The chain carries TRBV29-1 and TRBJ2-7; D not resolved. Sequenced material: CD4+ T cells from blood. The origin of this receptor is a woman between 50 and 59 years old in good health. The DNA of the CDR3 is TGCAGCGTTGTAACCCAGATCAACGAGCAGTACTTC. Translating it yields CSVVTQINEQYF.